This entry concerns a single TCR beta chain. Those enrolled, adults aged 18 to 89 years, came from some 25 US areas. This specimen comes from a study of blood T cell repertoires in COVID-19. The wider study: Samples taken during acute and convalescent COVID-19 were collected in the United States, Italy and Spain.

Study processing details: Estimation of nucleated cell counts relied on the amplification of reference gene primers. Libraries were prepared by immunoSEQ multiplex PCR; TCRdb keeps only in-frame clonotypes and omits some of them. That table furnishes V, J and clone size, whereas the DNA furnished D and trimming. The repertoire consists of approximately 150,000 clones, with just under 85% occurring once and the leading ten covering 3% to 3.5%. The CDR3 runs 16 residues. V lost 4 bases to trimming and J lost 5 bases; unmatched junction nucleotides: 6. Per the germline V gene, CDR1 is SGHRS and CDR2 is YFSETQ.

The chain carries TRBV5-1 and TRBJ2-1; TRBD2 matches at 13 bases. Sequencing was performed on PBMCs or T cells enriched from blood (not recorded which). The TCR sequence derives from a woman aged 50 to 60 with acute COVID-19. The CDR3 DNA sequence: TGCGCCAGCAGCCCTCCGGGACTAGCGGGAAACAATGAGCAGTTCTTC. It yields the protein CASSPPGLAGNNEQFF.